This entry features one T cell receptor beta chain sequence. Per the original data handling: Estimation of nucleated cell counts was performed using reference gene primer amplification. Clones were read by immunoSEQ multiplex PCR, and TCRdb kept only the in-frame ones, dropping some. Clone size and the V and J calls come from that table; the DNA yielded D and trimming. The table shows about 49,000 clones, with 77% occurring only once. The V gene's germline CDR1 is SGHVS and CDR2 FNYEAQ. V was pared by 5 bases and J by 7 bases, with 14 bases between. The length of the CDR3 is 13 residues. The sample is drawn from a study of blood T cell repertoires in COVID-19. Study background: The origin of the acute and convalescent COVID-19 samples was the United States, Italy and Spain.

V and J are TRBV7-6 and TRBJ1-1, with a tentative D call TRBD1 (6 bases). The sequenced sample consisted of peripheral blood. The receptor was derived from a man in his 70s with active or convalescent COVID-19. The CDR3 sequence is CASSQGQGIEAFF. The CDR3 coding sequence is TGTGCCAGCAGCCAGGGGCAGGGGATTGAAGCTTTCTTT. The full variable domain, in which reference TRBV7-6 and TRBJ1-1 provide the parts outside the CDR3, is GAGVSQSPRYKVTKRGQDVALRCDPISGHVSLYWYRQALGQGPEFLTYFNYEAQQDKSGLPNDRFSAERPEGSISTLTIQRTEQRDSAMYRCASSQGQGIEAFFGQGTRLTVV.